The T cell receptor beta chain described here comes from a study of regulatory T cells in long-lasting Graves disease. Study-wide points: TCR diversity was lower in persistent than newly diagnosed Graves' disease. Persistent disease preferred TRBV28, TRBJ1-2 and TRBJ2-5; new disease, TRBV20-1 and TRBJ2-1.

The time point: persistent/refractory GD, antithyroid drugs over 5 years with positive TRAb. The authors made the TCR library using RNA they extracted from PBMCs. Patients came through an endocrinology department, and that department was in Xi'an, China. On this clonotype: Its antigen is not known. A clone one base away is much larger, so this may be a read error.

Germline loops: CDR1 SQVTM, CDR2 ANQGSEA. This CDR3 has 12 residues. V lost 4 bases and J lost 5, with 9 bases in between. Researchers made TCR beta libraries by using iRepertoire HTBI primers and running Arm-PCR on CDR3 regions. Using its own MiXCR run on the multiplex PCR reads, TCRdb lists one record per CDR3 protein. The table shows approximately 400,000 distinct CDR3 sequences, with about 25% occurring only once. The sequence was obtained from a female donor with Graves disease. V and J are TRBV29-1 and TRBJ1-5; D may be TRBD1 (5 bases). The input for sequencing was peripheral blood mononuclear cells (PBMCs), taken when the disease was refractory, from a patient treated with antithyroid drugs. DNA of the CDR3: TGCAGCGTTGGACAGCACGATCAGCCCCAGCATTTT. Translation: CSVGQHDQPQHF.